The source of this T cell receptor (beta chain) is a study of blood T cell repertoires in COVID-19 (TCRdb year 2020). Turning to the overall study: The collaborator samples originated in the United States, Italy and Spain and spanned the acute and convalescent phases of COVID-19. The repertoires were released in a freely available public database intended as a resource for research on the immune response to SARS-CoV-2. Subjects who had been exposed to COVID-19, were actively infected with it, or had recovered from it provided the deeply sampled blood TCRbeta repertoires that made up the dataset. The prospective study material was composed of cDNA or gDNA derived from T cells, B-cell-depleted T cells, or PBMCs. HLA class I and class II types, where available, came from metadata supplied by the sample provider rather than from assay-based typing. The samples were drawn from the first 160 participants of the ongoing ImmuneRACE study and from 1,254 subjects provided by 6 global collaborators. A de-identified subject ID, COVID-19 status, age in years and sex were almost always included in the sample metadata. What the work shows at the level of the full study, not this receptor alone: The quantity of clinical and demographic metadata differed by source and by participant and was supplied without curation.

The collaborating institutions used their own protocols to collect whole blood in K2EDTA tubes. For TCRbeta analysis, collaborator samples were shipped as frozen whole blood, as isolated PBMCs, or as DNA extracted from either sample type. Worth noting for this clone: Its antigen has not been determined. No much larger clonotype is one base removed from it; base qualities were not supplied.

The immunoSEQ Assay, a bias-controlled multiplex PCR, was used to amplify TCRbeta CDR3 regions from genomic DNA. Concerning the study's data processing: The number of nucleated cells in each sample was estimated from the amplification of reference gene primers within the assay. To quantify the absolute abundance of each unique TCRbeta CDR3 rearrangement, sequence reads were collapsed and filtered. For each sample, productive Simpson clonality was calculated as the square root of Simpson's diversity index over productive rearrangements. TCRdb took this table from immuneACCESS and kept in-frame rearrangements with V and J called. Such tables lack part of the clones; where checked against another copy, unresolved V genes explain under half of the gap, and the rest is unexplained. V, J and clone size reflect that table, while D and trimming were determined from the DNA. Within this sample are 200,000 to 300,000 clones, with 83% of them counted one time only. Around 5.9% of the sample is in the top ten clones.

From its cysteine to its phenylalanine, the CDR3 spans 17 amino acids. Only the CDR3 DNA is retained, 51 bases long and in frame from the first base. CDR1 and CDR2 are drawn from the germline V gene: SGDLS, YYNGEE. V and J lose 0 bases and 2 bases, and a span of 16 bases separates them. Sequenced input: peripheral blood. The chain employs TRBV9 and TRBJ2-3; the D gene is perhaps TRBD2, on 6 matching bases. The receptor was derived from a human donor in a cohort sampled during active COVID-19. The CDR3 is CASSVAPGLLSTDTQYF. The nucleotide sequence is TGTGCCAGCAGCGTAGCACCGGGACTCCTATCCACAGATACGCAGTATTTT. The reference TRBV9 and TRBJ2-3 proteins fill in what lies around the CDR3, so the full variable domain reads DSGVTQTPKHLITATGQRVTLRCSPRSGDLSVYWYQQSLDQGLQFLIQYYNGEERAKGNILERFSAQQFPDLHSELNLSSLELGDSALYFCASSVAPGLLSTDTQYFGPGTRLTVL.